This T cell receptor beta chain emerged from a study of neurological immune-mediated disorders. This clonotype was detected only once. The junction departs from germline at one end; a sequencing error may be responsible. The authors made cDNA by 5'RACE with 10-nucleotide random UMIs. MiXCR was run by TCRdb on the 5' RACE reads, yielding one entry per CDR3 protein. The table shows 15,000 or so distinct CDR3 sequences, with roughly 14% occurring only once. PBMCs stored at -80 C, numbering 2 million, were the origin of the unsorted libraries. The germline CDR1 and CDR2 sequences are SGHTA and FQGNSA. The CDR3 is 16 amino acids.

The J gene is TRBJ2-1, the V gene TRBV7-2, with 9 nucleotides matching TRBD2. Input material: PBMCs. This TCR was sampled from a man between 60 and 70 years old with HTLV-1-associated myelopathy (HAM/TSP). CDR3 loop: CASSLWCSGGYNEQFF. Written as DNA, the CDR3 is TGTGCCAGTAGCTTGTGGTGTAGCGGGGGCTACAATGAGCAGTTCTTC.